Listed below are T cell receptor beta chains from one sample, sequenced in a study of blood T cell repertoires in COVID-19. The protocol was immunoSEQ multiplex PCR, while the TCRdb copy is restricted to in-frame clones and leaves out a portion. The repertoire has hundreds of thousands of clones, 88% of them found once; the top ten carry approximately 2.2%. The specimen sequenced was peripheral blood. The receptors come from a woman between 40 and 50 years old who had recovered from COVID-19. Both conserved end residues are trimmed from each CDR3.

TRBV4-3	TRBJ2-7	ASSSGGTGAYEQY
TRBV18	TRBJ2-1	ASSPPERTSHDNEQF
TRBV7-6	TRBJ2-7	ASSRRLAGTYEQY
TRBV9	TRBJ2-7	ASSVGGTSGSYEQY
TRBV7-3	TRBJ2-2	ASGHSNTGELF
TRBV6-1	TRBJ2-7	ASSEARDMTYEQY
TRBV27	TRBJ1-2	ASSPRNGYGYT
TRBV30	TRBJ1-6	AWSRQGLLNSPLH
TRBV7-2	TRBJ2-4	ASSYGRDRDHKNIQY
TRBV7-2	TRBJ2-7	ASSSGQGATHEQY
TRBV10-3	TRBJ1-2	AISEGRSDYT
TRBV19	TRBJ2-7	ASSIQARGGTYEQY
TRBV28	TRBJ2-5	ASSLFQAVGETQY
TRBV19	TRBJ1-2	ASSSISGTGGSFYGYT
TRBV30	TRBJ1-2	AWSPDRGNYGYT
TRBV19	TRBJ2-5	ASSYYGGGVETQY
TRBV12-3/TRBV12-4	TRBJ2-7	ASSPGTGDQY
TRBV24-1	TRBJ2-7	PKRDRREQY
TRBV19	TRBJ2-1	ASSMGQGTSVNEQF
TRBV2	TRBJ2-1	ASSEVRGSGSFYNEQF
TRBV24-1	TRBJ1-5	ATSDQNQPQH
TRBV19	TRBJ1-5	ASGVTGGQPQH
TRBV6-6	TRBJ1-4	ASSYLDSLNEKLF
TRBV19	TRBJ1-1	ASSDRGLISNTEAF
TRBV7-2	TRBJ2-1	ASSLTSGVTYNEQF
TRBV2	TRBJ2-7	ASSERTSGRRGYEQY
TRBV6-2/TRBV6-3	TRBJ2-2	ASSRTRDTGELF